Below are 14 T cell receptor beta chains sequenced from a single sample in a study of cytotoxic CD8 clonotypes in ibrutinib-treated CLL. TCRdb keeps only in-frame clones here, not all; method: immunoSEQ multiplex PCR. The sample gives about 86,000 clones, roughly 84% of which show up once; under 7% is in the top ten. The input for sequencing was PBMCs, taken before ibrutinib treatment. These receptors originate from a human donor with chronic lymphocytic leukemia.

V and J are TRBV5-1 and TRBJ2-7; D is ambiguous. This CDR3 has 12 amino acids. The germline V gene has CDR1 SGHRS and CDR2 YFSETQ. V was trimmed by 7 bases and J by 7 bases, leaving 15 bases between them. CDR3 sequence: CASGSAFGEQYF. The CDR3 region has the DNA TGCGCCAGCGGTTCGGCGTTTGGGGAGCAGTACTTC. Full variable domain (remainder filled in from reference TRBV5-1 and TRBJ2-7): KAGVTQTPRYLIKTRGQQVTLSCSPISGHRSVSWYQQTPGQGLQFLFEYFSETQRNKGNFPGRFSGRQFSNSRSEMNVSTLELGDSALYLCASGSAFGEQYFGPGTRLTVT.

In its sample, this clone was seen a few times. CDR3 amino acids: CAIRSSPTGTNTGELFF. As DNA, the CDR3 is TGTGCCATCAGGAGCTCCCCCACAGGGACGAACACCGGGGAGCTGTTTTTT. V gene TRBV10-3 combines with J gene TRBJ2-2; weak D call: TRBD1 (6 bases). The germline V and J ends were trimmed by 6 bases and 0 bases, with 17 bases remaining between them. Per germline, CDR1 ENHRY and CDR2 SYGVKD. The CDR3 has 17 residues.

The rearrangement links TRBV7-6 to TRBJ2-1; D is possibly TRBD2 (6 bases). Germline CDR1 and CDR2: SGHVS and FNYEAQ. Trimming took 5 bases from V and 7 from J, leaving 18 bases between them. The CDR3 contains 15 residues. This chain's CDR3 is CASSRGDLGLNEQFF. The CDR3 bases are TGTGCCAGCAGCCGAGGGGACTTAGGATTGAATGAGCAGTTCTTC.

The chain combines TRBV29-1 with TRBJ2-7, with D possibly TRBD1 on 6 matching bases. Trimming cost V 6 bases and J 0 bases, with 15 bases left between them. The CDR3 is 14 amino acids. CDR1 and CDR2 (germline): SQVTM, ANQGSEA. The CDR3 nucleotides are TGCAGCGTCTCAAAATCAGGGGTCTCCTACGAGCAGTACTTC. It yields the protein CSVSKSGVSYEQYF.

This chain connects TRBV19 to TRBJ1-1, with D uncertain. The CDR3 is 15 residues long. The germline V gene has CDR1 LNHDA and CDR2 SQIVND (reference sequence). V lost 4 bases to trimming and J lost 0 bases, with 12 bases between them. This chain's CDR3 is CASSKARSMNTEAFF. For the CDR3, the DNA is TGTGCCAGTAGTAAAGCAAGAAGTATGAACACTGAAGCTTTCTTT.

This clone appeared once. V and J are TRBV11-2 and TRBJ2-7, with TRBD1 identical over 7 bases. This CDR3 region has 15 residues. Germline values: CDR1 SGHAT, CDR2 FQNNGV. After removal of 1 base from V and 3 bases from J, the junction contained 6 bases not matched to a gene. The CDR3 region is CASSLGQGGSYEQYF. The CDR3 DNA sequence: TGTGCCAGCAGCTTAGGACAGGGTGGAAGCTACGAGCAGTACTTC. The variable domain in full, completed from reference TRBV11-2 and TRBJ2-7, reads EAGVAQSPRYKIIEKRQSVAFWCNPISGHATLYWYQQILGQGPKLLIQFQNNGVVDDSQLPKDRFSAERLKGVDSTLKIQPAKLEDSAVYLCASSLGQGGSYEQYFGPGTRLTVT.

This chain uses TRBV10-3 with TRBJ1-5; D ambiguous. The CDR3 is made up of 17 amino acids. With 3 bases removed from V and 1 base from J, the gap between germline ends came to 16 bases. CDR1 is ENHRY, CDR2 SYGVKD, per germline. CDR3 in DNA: TGTGCCATCAGTGATGCATTAGCACAGTCAAGCAATCAGCCCCAGCATTTT. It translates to CAISDALAQSSNQPQHF.

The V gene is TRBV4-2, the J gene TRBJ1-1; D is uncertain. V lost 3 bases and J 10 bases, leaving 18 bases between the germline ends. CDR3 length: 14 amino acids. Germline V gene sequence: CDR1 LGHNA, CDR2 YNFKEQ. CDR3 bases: TGTGCCAGCAGCCACGCCCGGGCCGCGCGGGGAGCTTTCTTT. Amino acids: CASSHARAARGAFF.

DNA of the CDR3: TGCGCCAGCAGCCAAGATCACGGGACAGGGGGGATCTATGGCTACACCTTC. Translating it yields CASSQDHGTGGIYGYTF. The chain is built from TRBV4-3 and TRBJ1-2; 11 bases are shared with TRBD1. CDR1 and CDR2 (germline): LGHNA, YSLEER. V dropped 0 bases and J dropped 4; count of bases not matched to a gene: 7. The CDR3 runs to 17 residues.

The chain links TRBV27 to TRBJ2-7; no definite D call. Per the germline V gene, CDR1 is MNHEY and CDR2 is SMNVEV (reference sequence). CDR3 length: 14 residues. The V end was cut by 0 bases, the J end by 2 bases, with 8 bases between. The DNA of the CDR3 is TGTGCCAGCAGTTTATCAGGAGTACCCTACGAGCAGTACTTC. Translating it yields CASSLSGVPYEQYF.

Here the CDR3 reads CASSPRWDTEAFF. In DNA, the CDR3 is TGTGCCAGCAGCCCCCGGTGGGACACTGAAGCTTTCTTT. The V gene is TRBV5-4, the J gene TRBJ1-1; no definite D call. CDR3 length: 13 amino acids. In germline, CDR1 is SGHNT, CDR2 YYREEE (reference sequence). The V end lost 4 bases, the J end lost 3 bases, and 10 bases lay between the germline ends.

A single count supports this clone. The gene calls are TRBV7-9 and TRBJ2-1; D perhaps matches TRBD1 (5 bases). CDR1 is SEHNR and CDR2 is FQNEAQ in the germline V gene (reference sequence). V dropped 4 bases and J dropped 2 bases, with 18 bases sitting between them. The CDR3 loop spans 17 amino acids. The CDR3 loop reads CASSSAEQVFAYNEQFF. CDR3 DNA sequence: TGTGCCAGCAGCTCAGCTGAACAGGTTTTCGCCTACAATGAGCAGTTCTTC.

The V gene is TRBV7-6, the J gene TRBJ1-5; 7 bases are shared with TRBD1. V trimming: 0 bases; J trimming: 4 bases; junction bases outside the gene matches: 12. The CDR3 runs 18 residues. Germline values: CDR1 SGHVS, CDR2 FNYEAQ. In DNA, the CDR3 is TGTGCCAGCAGCTTAGCCCGCCGGGACAGCTACCAAAATCAGCCCCAGCATTTT. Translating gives CASSLARRDSYQNQPQHF. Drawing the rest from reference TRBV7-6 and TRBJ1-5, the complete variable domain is GAGVSQSPRYKVTKRGQDVALRCDPISGHVSLYWYRQALGQGPEFLTYFNYEAQQDKSGLPNDRFSAERPEGSISTLTIQRTEQRDSAMYRCASSLARRDSYQNQPQHFGDGTRLSIL.

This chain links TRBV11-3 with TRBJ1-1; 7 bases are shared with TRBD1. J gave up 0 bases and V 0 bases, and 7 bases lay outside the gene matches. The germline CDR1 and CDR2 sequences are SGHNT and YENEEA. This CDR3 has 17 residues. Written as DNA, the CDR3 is TGTGCCAGCAGCTTAGACCTCAGGACAGGTGTGAACACTGAAGCTTTCTTT. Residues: CASSLDLRTGVNTEAFF.